This TCR beta chain was captured by sequencing in a study of T cell responses to AZD1222 COVID-19 vaccine. Regarding this clone: Antigen specificity is unknown.

Study conclusions and caveats: Variant regions that are unmutated are reportedly the target of nearly half of spike-specific TCRs. Spike regions recognized by vaccine-associated CD4 TCRs spanned the protein, led by 160-218 and 743-854.

The table came from immunoSEQ multiplex PCR; TCRdb's copy has only in-frame clones and leaves some out. Of roughly 140,000 clones listed, under 95% are singletons. Specimen: peripheral blood, collected 28 days after the second AZD1222 dose. The receptor was isolated from an adult who received the AZD1222 COVID-19 vaccine.

The DNA of the CDR3 is TGTGCCAGCAGTTCCCCACCAGTGGATGAAGCTTTCTTT. Translating gives CASSSPPVDEAFF. J is TRBJ1-1 and V is TRBV6-5; D call uncertain. Germline CDR1 and CDR2: MNHEY and SVGAGI. Trimming took 4 bases from V and 7 from J, leaving 13 bases between them. This CDR3 comprises 13 residues.